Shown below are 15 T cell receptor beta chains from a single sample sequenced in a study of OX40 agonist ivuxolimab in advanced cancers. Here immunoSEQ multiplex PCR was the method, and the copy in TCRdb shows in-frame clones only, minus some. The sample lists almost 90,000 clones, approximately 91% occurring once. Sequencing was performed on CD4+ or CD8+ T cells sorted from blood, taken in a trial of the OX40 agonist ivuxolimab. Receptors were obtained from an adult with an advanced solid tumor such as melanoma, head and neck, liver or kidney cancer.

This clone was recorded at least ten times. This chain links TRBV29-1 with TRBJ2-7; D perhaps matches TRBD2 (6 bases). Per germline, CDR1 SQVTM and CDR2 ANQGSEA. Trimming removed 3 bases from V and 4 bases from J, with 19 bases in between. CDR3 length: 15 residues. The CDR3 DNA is TGCAGCGTTGAGGTCCCGCGACTAGGGGCATACGAGCAGTACTTC. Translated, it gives CSVEVPRLGAYEQYF.

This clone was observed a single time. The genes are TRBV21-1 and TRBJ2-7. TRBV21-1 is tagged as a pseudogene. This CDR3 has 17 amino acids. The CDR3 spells CASSGKARQPRGYEQYF. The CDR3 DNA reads TGTGCCAGCAGTGGGAAGGCTCGACAGCCTCGGGGTTACGAGCAGTACTTC.

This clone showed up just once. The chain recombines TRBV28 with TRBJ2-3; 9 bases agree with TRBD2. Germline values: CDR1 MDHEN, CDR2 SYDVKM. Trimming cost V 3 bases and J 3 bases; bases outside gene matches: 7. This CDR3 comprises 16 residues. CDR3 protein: CASSFQAGGPTDTQYF. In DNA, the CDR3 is TGTGCCAGCAGTTTTCAGGCGGGAGGGCCTACAGATACGCAGTATTTT. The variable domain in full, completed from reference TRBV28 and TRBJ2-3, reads DVKVTQSSRYLVKRTGEKVFLECVQDMDHENMFWYRQDPGLGLRLIYFSYDVKMKEKGDIPEGYSVSREKKERFSLILESASTNQTSMYLCASSFQAGGPTDTQYFGPGTRLTVL.

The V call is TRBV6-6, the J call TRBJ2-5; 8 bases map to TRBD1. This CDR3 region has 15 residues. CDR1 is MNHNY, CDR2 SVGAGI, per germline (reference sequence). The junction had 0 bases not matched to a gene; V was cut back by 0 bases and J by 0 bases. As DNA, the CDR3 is TGTGCCAGCAGTTACTCGACAGGGGACCAAGAGACCCAGTACTTC. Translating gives CASSYSTGDQETQYF.

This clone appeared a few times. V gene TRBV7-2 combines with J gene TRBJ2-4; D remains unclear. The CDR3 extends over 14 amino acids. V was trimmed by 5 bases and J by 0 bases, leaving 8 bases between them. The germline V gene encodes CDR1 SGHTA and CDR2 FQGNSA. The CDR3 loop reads CASSPALAKNIQYF. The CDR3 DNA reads TGTGCCAGCAGCCCCGCTCTAGCCAAAAACATTCAGTACTTC.

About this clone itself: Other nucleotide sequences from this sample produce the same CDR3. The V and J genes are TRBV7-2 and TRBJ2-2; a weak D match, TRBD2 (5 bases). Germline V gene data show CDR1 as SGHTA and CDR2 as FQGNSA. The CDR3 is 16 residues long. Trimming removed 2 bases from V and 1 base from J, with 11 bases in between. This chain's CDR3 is CASSLSLARNTGELFF. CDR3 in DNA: TGTGCCAGCAGCTTATCCCTAGCCCGGAACACCGGGGAGCTGTTTTTT.

CDR3: CSVDRGYEQYF. The CDR3 bases are TGCAGCGTTGATCGGGGATACGAGCAGTACTTC. The V call is TRBV29-1, the J call TRBJ2-7; tentatively, D is TRBD2 (5 bases). Trimming took 3 bases from V and 4 from J, leaving 7 bases between them. The germline gives CDR1 SQVTM, CDR2 ANQGSEA. The CDR3 spans 11 residues.

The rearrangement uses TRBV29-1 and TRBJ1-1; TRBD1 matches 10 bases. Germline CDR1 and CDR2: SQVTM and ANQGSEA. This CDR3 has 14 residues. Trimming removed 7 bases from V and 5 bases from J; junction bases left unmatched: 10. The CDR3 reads CSGHTGTGVTEAFF. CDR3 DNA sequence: TGCAGCGGACACACCGGGACAGGGGTGACTGAAGCTTTCTTT.

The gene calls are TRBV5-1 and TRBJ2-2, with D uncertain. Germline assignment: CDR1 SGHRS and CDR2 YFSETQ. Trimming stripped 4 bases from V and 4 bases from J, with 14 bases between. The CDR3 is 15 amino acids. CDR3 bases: TGCGCCAGCAGCACTACCACGGATGTCACCGGGGAGCTGTTTTTT. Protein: CASSTTTDVTGELFF.

The CDR3 coding sequence is TGTGCCAGCTCACCCGGACTAGCGGGAGTGGGGAATGAGCAGTTCTTC. Its translation is CASSPGLAGVGNEQFF. The chain is built from TRBV18 and TRBJ2-1, with TRBD2 matching 13 bases. With 3 bases clipped from V and 7 bases from J, the junction kept 6 bases outside the gene matches. This CDR3 region has 16 residues. Per the germline V gene, CDR1 is KGHSH and CDR2 is LQKENI.

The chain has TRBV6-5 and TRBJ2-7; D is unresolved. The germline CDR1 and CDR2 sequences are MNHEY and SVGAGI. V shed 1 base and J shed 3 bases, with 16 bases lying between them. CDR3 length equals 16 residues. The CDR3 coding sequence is TGTGCCAGCAGTTACTTCACCTCAAACAGTTTCTACGAGCAGTACTTC. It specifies CASSYFTSNSFYEQYF.

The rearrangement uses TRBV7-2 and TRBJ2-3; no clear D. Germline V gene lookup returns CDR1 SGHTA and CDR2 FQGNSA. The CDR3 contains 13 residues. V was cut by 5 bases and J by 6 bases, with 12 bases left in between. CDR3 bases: TGTGCCAGCAGCCTATTAATTCGGGATACGCAGTATTTT. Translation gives CASSLLIRDTQYF.

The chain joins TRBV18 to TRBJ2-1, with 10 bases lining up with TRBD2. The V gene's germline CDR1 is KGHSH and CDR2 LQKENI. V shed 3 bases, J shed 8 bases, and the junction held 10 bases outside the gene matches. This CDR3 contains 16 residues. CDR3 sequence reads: CASSPSLLAGTDEQFF. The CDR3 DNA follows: TGTGCCAGCTCACCTTCATTACTAGCGGGAACGGATGAGCAGTTCTTC.

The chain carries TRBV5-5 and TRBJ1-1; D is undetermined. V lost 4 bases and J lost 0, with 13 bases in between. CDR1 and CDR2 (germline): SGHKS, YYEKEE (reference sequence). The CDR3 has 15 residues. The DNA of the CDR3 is TGTGCCAGCAGCCGCGGAACGGGGATGAACACTGAAGCTTTCTTT. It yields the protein CASSRGTGMNTEAFF.

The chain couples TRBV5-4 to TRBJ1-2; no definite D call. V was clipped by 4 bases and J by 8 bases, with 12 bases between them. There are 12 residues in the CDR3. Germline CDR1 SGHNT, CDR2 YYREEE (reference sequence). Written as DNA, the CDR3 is TGTGCCAGCAGCACGGACGGCGCAGGCTACACCTTC. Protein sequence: CASSTDGAGYTF.